Listed here are 21 T cell receptor beta chains from one sample, sequenced in a study of identical twins. MiXCR, run by TCRdb on the 5' RACE reads, gives a single entry per CDR3 protein. The sample holds fewer than 350,000 distinct CDR3 sequences, about 8% seen once. These same records also appear under a second study, on yellow fever vaccine responses in identical twins.

The source material was memory (CD45RO+) T cells sorted from blood. All receptors derive from a woman between 18 and 29 years old in good health.

This clonotype was found many times. The chain combines TRBV10-3 with TRBJ2-2; no definite D call. Germline CDR1 and CDR2: ENHRY and SYGVKD. The V and J ends lost 2 bases and 1 base respectively, with 2 bases between them. The CDR3 is made up of 13 amino acids. CDR3 amino acids: CAISERNTGELFF. As DNA, the CDR3 is TGTGCCATCAGTGAGAGGAACACCGGGGAGCTGTTTTTT.

As concerns this clonotype: Since a much larger clone is just one base distant, this may be a read error. The gene calls are TRBV6-6 and TRBJ2-1, with D tentatively TRBD1 (6 bases). CDR3 length: 11 amino acids. The germline V gene encodes CDR1 MNHNY and CDR2 SVGAGI (reference sequence). CDR3 protein: CASGRDNVQFF. The CDR3 DNA reads TGTGCCAGTGGACGGGACAATGTGCAGTTCTTC.

CDR3 nucleotide sequence: TGTACCTGCTGTGCCGGGACAGGGAACTTAGGGTTCAATGAGCAGTTCTTC. Protein product: CTCCAGTGNLGFNEQFF. The chain has TRBV2 and TRBJ2-1; 9 nucleotides agree with TRBD1. This CDR3 contains 17 residues. In germline, CDR1 is SNHLY, CDR2 FYNNEI.

The V call is TRBV6-1, the J call TRBJ2-1, with D possibly TRBD2 on 7 matching bases. Per germline, CDR1 MNHNS and CDR2 SASEGT. The CDR3 runs to 17 residues. Deletions cut 4 bases from V and 4 bases from J, with 20 bases between. The CDR3 region is CASSGASGGRGYNEQFF. CDR3 bases: TGTGCCAGCAGTGGGGCGTCGGGAGGAAGGGGGTACAATGAGCAGTTCTTC.

The rearrangement uses TRBV5-1 and TRBJ2-7; perhaps TRBD1 as D (6 bases). This CDR3 comprises 15 residues. Trimming took off 2 bases at V and 6 bases at J, with 18 bases between the two ends. Germline assignment: CDR1 SGHRS and CDR2 YFSETQ. CDR3 DNA: TGCGCCAGCAGCTTCACAGGGACCCTTAAGGGCGAGCAGTACTTC. This sequence encodes CASSFTGTLKGEQYF.

This clonotype appeared a few times. The chain couples TRBV10-2 to TRBJ2-6; the D call may be TRBD1 or TRBD2 (5 bases each). The CDR3 is 17 amino acids. V gave up 6 bases and J gave up 0 bases, with 15 bases separating them. CDR1 and CDR2 (germline): WSHSY, SAAADI. This CDR3 reads CASRRGILDSGANVLTF. The CDR3 bases are TGCGCCAGCAGGAGGGGCATTTTGGACTCTGGGGCCAACGTCCTGACTTTC.

This rearrangement joins TRBV7-2 to TRBJ1-2; no clear D. CDR3 size: 13 residues. Germline V gene lookup returns CDR1 SGHTA and CDR2 FQGNSA. V dropped 7 bases and J dropped 4 bases, with 13 bases sitting between them. The CDR3 nucleotides are TGTGCCAGCAAAAATCCCGGCGGCTATGGCTACACCTTC. Translated: CASKNPGGYGYTF.

A few counts support this clonotype. Here the CDR3 reads CASSRIPGVSYEQYF. The DNA for the CDR3 is TGTGCCAGTAGTCGAATACCCGGGGTTTCCTACGAGCAGTACTTC. The rearrangement links TRBV19 to TRBJ2-7, with a weak D call TRBD2 (5 bases). In germline, CDR1 is LNHDA, CDR2 SQIVND (reference sequence). The CDR3 sequence is 15 residues long. Trimming left V 5 bases short and J 1 base short, with 15 bases between.

This clonotype has a count of ten or more. The chain links TRBV11-2 to TRBJ2-1; D is perhaps TRBD2 (7 bases). The germline gives CDR1 SGHAT, CDR2 FQNNGV. This CDR3 is built from 19 residues. Trimming removed 2 bases at V and 3 bases at J, with 23 bases between. The CDR3: CASSLRGGGSRTLYNEQFF. For the CDR3, the DNA is TGTGCCAGCAGCTTAAGGGGGGGTGGATCGCGTACTCTCTACAATGAGCAGTTCTTC. Complete variable domain (other parts from reference TRBV11-2 and TRBJ2-1): EAGVAQSPRYKIIEKRQSVAFWCNPISGHATLYWYQQILGQGPKLLIQFQNNGVVDDSQLPKDRFSAERLKGVDSTLKIQPAKLEDSAVYLCASSLRGGGSRTLYNEQFFGPGTRLTVL.

This chain uses TRBV27 with TRBJ2-2; 15 bases align to TRBD2. CDR1 and CDR2 from the germline V gene are MNHEY and SMNVEV (reference sequence). CDR3 length: 16 amino acids. The J segment lost 7 bases and the V segment lost 5 bases, leaving 5 bases of the junction unmatched. The CDR3 DNA reads as TGTGCCAGCAGTCCAGGGACTAGCGGGGGGTTCGGGGAGCTGTTTTTT. This codes for CASSPGTSGGFGELFF.

This clonotype was counted at least ten times. The rearrangement uses TRBV9 and TRBJ2-3; 7 positions agree with TRBD2. The CDR3 consists of 16 residues. The germline gives CDR1 SGDLS, CDR2 YYNGEE. Trimming took 0 bases from V and 5 from J; bases not matched to a gene: 9. The CDR3 here is CASSVAPPASGDTQYF. Written as DNA, the CDR3 is TGTGCCAGCAGCGTAGCCCCACCGGCTAGCGGAGATACGCAGTATTTT.

Note on this clonotype: At one end the junction does not follow the germline gene, possibly because of a read error. This chain uses TRBV3-1 with TRBJ2-7; weak D call: TRBD1 (8 bases). The CDR3 loop spans 15 amino acids. Germline V gives CDR1 LGHDT, CDR2 YNNKEL (reference sequence). The CDR3 is CASCQRDIWTGEQYF. The CDR3 DNA follows: TGTGCCAGCTGCCAGCGGGACATTTGGACAGGGGAGCAGTACTTC.

This clonotype was seen only a few times. This sequence joins TRBV5-1 and TRBJ2-1; D remains unclear. The germline V gene has CDR1 SGHRS and CDR2 YFSETQ. There are 14 residues in the CDR3. V lost 4 bases to trimming and J lost 5 bases, with 13 bases between them. Here the CDR3 reads CASSAAAKDNEQFF. For the CDR3, the DNA is TGCGCCAGCAGCGCGGCGGCCAAAGACAATGAGCAGTTCTTC.

The V gene is TRBV6-1, the J gene TRBJ2-5, with D perhaps matching TRBD2 (6 bases). The germline V gene has CDR1 MNHNS and CDR2 SASEGT. Trimming shortened V by 6 bases and J by 1 base, and 18 bases separated the two germline ends. CDR3 length: 16 residues. DNA of the CDR3: TGTGCCAGCAGCCGGAGACTAGTTCGGGTCCAAGAGACCCAGTACTTC. As protein: CASSRRLVRVQETQYF.

This clonotype was counted between two and nine times. The gene calls are TRBV2 and TRBJ2-3, with TRBD1 matching over 7 bases. The CDR3 is 15 residues long. CDR1 and CDR2 from the germline V gene are SNHLY and FYNNEI. After removal of 2 bases from V and 2 bases from J, the junction contained 4 bases not matched to a gene. In nucleotides, the CDR3 is TGTGCCAGCAGTGAAATGGGACAGTACACAGATACGCAGTATTTT. As protein: CASSEMGQYTDTQYF.

Points on this clonotype: Mismatch with germline at one junction end may stem from a read error. The rearrangement links TRBV3-1 to TRBJ2-5; 12 nucleotides match TRBD2. CDR1 and CDR2 (germline): LGHDT, YNNKEL (reference sequence). The CDR3 has 18 residues. The CDR3 sequence: CASSQLGLAGPGGETQHF. CDR3 DNA sequence: TGTGCCAGCAGCCAGCTAGGACTAGCGGGGCCTGGGGGAGAGACCCAGCACTTC.

The sample holds many counts of this clonotype. J is TRBJ1-6 and V is TRBV3-1, with D hard to call. The CDR3 runs 14 residues. Germline V gene sequence: CDR1 LGHDT, CDR2 YNNKEL (reference sequence). Trimming shortened V by 0 bases and J by 7 bases, and 7 bases separated the two germline ends. CDR3: CASSQDWVNSPLHF. CDR3 DNA: TGTGCCAGCAGCCAAGATTGGGTGAATTCACCCCTCCACTTT.

This chain connects TRBV2 to TRBJ2-5; D gene unclear. The CDR3 runs 13 residues. Germline CDR1 reads SNHLY; CDR2 reads FYNNEI. Trimming took off 6 bases at V and 5 bases at J, with 13 bases between the two ends. The CDR3 here is CASRRSIRETQYF. CDR3 nucleotide sequence: TGTGCCAGCAGGCGGTCCATCCGGGAGACCCAGTACTTC.

V is TRBV10-3 and J is TRBJ2-7; D gene unclear. Germline V gene data show CDR1 as ENHRY and CDR2 as SYGVKD. Trimming pared 9 bases from V and 4 bases from J, leaving 10 bases between. The CDR3 is made up of 11 amino acids. CDR3 nucleotides: TGTGCCATATCGACCAATTACGAGCAGTACTTC. This encodes CAISTNYEQYF.

This clonotype was seen a handful of times. J is TRBJ2-7 and V is TRBV14; the D gene is possibly TRBD1 (5 bases). CDR3 length: 13 amino acids. The germline CDR1 and CDR2 sequences are SGHDN and FVKESK. Trimming shortened V by 4 bases and J by 4 bases, and 11 bases separated the two germline ends. DNA of the CDR3: TGTGCCAGCAGCCCAGTTGGGGCTTACGAGCAGTACGTC. It specifies CASSPVGAYEQYV.

J is TRBJ1-2 and V is TRBV5-1; no definite D call. V lost 4 bases, J lost 0 bases, and 13 bases lay in between. CDR1 is SGHRS and CDR2 is YFSETQ in the germline V gene. This CDR3 has 15 amino acids. CDR3 amino acids: CASSTERAPNYGYTF. CDR3 bases: TGCGCCAGCAGCACGGAGAGAGCCCCTAACTATGGCTACACCTTC.